The T cell receptor beta chain under discussion was sequenced for a study of cytomegalovirus exposure and HLA in healthy donors. Study-wide results and limits: Further analysis was carried out later, and it showed several of the most significant clusters appearing linked to common viral pathogens.

Comments on this clone: The antigen remains unidentified.

PCR employed 60 Vbeta and 13 Jbeta primers. Assay used: immunoSEQ multiplex PCR; TCRdb lists only in-frame clones, some missing. The sample consists of 95,000 to 100,000 clones, less than 85% of them appearing once. Between the trimmed V and J ends, which lost 3 bases and 8 bases, there was a span of 16 bases. This CDR3 is 15 amino acids long. Germline V gene lookup returns CDR1 KGHSH and CDR2 LQKENI. The receptor's source is a woman aged 60 to 75 in good health and CMV-seropositive. Material: PBMCs. The V call is TRBV18, the J call TRBJ1-4; D is perhaps TRBD1 (5 bases). The CDR3 DNA sequence: TGTGCCAGCTCACCGGCCCGGGGGTTGGACGAAAAACTGTTTTTT. Translation gives CASSPARGLDEKLFF. The complete variable domain, with remaining parts taken from reference TRBV18 and TRBJ1-4, reads NAGVMQNPRHLVRRRGQEARLRCSPMKGHSHVYWYRQLPEEGLKFMVYLQKENIIDESGMPKERFSAEFPKEGPSILRIQQVVRGDSAAYFCASSPARGLDEKLFFGSGTQLSVL.